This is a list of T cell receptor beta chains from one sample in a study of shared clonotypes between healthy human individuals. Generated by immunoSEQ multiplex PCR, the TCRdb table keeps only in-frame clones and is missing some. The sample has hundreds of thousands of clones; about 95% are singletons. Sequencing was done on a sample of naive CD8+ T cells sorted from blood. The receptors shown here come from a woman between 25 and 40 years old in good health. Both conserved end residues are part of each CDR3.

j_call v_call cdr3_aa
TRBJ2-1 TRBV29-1 CSVEGRRGNEQFF
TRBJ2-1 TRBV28 CASSLTRTTYNEQFF
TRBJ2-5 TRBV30 CAWTRTGGETQYF
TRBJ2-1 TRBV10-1 CASSVLAGASSYNEQFF
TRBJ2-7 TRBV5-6 CASSLGGIQSVYEQYF
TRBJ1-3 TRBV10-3 CAISESGLPRETGNTIYF
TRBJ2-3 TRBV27 CASSLLGGPTDTQYF
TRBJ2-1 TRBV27 CASSSGTSGRNEQFF
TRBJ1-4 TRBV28 CASSLLGQGNEKLFF
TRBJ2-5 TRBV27 CASSLTGAEETQYF
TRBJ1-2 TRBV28 CASSISGGWYGYTF
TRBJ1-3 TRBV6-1 CATHPTLSGNTIYF
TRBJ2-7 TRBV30 CAWAWDGGYEQYF
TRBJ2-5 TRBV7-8 CASSVVETQYF
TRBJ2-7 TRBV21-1 CASSKLGQYF
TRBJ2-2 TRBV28 CASSVQGANGELFF
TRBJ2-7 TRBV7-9 CASSFGGEQYF
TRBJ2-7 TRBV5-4 CASSLHKSYEQYF